This T cell receptor beta chain is from a study of blood T cell repertoires in COVID-19. Germline V lookup: CDR1 MNHEY, CDR2 SVGAGI. V was shortened by 7 bases and J by 4 bases, with 12 bases between the two germline ends. This CDR3 region has 13 residues. The table came from immunoSEQ multiplex PCR; TCRdb's copy has only in-frame clones and leaves some out. The data show about 42,000 clones, with 75% to 85% seen just once and roughly a quarter held by the top ten. This rearrangement joins TRBV6-5 to TRBJ2-3; a possible D gene is TRBD2 (5 bases). The sequenced sample consisted of peripheral blood. The sequence was obtained from a man older than 75 with acute or convalescent COVID-19. Written as DNA, the CDR3 is TGTGCCAGCAAGCGGCCCGGATCAGATACGCAGTATTTT. Encoded protein: CASKRPGSDTQYF.